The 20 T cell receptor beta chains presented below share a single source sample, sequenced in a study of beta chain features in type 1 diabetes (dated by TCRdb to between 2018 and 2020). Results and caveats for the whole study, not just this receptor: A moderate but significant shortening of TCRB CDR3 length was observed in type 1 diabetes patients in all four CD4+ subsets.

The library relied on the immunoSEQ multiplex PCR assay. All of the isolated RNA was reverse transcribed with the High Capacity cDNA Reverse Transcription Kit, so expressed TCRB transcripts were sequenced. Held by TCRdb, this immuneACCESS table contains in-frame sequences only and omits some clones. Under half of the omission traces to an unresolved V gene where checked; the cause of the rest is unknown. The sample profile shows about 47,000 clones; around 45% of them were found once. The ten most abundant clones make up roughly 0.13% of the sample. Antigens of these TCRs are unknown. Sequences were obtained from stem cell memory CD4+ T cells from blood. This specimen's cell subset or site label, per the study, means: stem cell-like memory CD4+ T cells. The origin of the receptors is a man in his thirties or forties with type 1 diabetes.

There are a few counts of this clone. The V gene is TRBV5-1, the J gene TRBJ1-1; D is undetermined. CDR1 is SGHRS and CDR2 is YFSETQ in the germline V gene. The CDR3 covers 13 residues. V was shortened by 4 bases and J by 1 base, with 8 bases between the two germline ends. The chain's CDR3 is CASSLTRNTEAFF. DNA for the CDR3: TGCGCCAGCAGCCTTACACGGAACACTGAAGCTTTCTTT.

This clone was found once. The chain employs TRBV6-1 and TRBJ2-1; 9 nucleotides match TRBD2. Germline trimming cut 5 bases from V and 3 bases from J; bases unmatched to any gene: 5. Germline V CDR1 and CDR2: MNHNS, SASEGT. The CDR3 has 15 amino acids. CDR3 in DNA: TGTGCCAGCAGTCGTAGCGGGGGCAACTACAATGAGCAGTTCTTC. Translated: CASSRSGGNYNEQFF.

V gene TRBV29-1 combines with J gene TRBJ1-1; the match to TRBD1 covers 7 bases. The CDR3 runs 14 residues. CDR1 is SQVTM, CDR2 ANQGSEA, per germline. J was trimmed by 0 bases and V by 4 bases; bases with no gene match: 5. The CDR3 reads CSVAMTGLNTEAFF. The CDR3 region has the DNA TGCAGCGTTGCAATGACAGGGTTGAACACTGAAGCTTTCTTT. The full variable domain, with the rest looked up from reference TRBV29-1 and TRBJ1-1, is SAVISQKPSRDICQRGTSLTIQCQVDSQVTMMFWYRQQPGQSLTLIATANQGSEATYESGFVIDKFPISRPNLTFSTLTVSNMSPEDSSIYLCSVAMTGLNTEAFFGQGTRLTVV.

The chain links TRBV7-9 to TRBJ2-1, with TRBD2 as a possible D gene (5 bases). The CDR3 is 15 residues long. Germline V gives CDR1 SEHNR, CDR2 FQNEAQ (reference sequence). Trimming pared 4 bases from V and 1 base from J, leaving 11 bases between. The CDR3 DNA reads TGTGCCAGCAGCTCACCTAGCAGTTCCTACAATGAGCAGTTCTTC. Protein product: CASSSPSSSYNEQFF.

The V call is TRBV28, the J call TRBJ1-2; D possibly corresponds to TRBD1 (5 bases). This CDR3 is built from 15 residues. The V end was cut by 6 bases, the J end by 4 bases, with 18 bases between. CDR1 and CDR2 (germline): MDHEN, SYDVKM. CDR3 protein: CASREDSRLLYGYTF. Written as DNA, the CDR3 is TGTGCCAGCAGAGAAGACAGCCGCCTTCTCTATGGCTACACCTTC.

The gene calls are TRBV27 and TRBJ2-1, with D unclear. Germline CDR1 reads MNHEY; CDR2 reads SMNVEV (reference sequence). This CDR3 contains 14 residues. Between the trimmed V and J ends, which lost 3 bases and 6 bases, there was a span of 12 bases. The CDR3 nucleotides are TGTGCCAGCAGTTTCCTACCGGGTGTCAATGAGCAGTTCTTC. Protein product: CASSFLPGVNEQFF.

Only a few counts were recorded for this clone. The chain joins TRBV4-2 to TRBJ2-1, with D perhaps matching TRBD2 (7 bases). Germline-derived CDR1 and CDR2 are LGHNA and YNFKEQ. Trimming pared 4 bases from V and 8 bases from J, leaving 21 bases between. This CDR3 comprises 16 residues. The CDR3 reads CASSPQGGDGGDEQFF. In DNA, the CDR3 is TGTGCCAGCAGCCCCCAAGGGGGGGATGGAGGAGATGAGCAGTTCTTC.

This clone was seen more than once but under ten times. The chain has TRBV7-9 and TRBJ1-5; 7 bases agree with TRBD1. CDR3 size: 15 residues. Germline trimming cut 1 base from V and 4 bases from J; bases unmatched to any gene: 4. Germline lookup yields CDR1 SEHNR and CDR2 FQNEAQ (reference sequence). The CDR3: CASSLGAGGNQPQHF. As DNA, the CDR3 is TGTGCCAGCAGCTTAGGGGCAGGGGGGAATCAGCCCCAGCATTTT.

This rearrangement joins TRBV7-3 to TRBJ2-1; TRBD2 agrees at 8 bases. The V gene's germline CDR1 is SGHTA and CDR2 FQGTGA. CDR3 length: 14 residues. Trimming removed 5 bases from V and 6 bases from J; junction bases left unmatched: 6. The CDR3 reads CASSPLGTSNEQFF. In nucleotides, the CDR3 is TGTGCCAGCAGCCCCTTAGGGACTAGCAATGAGCAGTTCTTC.

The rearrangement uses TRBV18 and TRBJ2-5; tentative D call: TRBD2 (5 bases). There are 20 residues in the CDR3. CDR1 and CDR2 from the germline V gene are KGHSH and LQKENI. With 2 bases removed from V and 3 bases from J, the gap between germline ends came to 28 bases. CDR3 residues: CASSPFNLGVPGLPKETQYF. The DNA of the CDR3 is TGTGCCAGCTCACCATTCAACCTCGGCGTTCCCGGACTCCCAAAAGAGACCCAGTACTTC.

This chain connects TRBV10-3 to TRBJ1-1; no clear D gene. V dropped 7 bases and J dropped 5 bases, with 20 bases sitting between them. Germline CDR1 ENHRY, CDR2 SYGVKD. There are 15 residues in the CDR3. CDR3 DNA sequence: TGTGCCATCAACGGGAAAGACGGGGTAGAAACTGAAGCTTTCTTT. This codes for CAINGKDGVETEAFF.

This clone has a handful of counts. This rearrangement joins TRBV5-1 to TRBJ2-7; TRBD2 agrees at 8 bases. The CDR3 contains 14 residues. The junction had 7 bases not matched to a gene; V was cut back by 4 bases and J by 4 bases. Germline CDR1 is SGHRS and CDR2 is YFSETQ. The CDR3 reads CASSPAGVPYEQYF. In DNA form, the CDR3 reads TGCGCCAGCAGCCCAGCGGGGGTTCCATACGAGCAGTACTTC.

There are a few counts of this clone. The CDR3 spells CASSADRGYYNEQFF. DNA for the CDR3: TGTGCCAGCAGCGCCGACAGGGGTTATTACAATGAGCAGTTCTTC. The chain combines TRBV2 with TRBJ2-1, with TRBD1 identical over 8 bases. Germline values: CDR1 SNHLY, CDR2 FYNNEI. CDR3 length: 15 amino acids. The trim removed 6 bases at V and 4 bases at J, leaving 8 bases unmatched.

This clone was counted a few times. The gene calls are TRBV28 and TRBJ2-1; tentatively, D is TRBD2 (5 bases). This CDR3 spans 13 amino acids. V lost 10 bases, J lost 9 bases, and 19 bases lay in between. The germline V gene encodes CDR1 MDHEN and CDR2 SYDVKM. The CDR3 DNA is TGTGCCACCTGGCCGGGGAGATCGAGTGAGCAGTTCTTC. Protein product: CATWPGRSSEQFF. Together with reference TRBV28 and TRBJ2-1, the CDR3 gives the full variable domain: DVKVTQSSRYLVKRTGEKVFLECVQDMDHENMFWYRQDPGLGLRLIYFSYDVKMKEKGDIPEGYSVSREKKERFSLILESASTNQTSMYLCATWPGRSSEQFFGPGTRLTVL.

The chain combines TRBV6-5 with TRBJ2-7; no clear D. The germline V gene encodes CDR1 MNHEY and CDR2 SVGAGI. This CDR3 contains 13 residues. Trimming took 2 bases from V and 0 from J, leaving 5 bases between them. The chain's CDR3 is CASSYLNSYEQYF. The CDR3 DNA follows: TGTGCCAGCAGTTACCTAAACTCCTACGAGCAGTACTTC.

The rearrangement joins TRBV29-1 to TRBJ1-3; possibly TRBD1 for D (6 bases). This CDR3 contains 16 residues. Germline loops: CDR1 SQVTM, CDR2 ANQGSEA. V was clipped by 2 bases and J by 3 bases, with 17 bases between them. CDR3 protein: CSVERAGEGGGNTIYF. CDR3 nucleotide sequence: TGCAGCGTTGAAAGGGCAGGGGAAGGCGGTGGAAACACCATATATTTT.

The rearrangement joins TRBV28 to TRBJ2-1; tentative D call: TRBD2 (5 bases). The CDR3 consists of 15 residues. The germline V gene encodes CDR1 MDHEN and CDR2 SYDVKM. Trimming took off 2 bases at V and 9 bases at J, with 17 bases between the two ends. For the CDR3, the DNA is TGTGCCAGCAGTTTACCGCGACTCGGGGTACGTGAGCAGTTCTTC. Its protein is CASSLPRLGVREQFF.

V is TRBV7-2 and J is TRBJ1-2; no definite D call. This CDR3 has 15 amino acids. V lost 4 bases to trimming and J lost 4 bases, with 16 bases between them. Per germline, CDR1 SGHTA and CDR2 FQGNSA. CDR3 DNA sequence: TGTGCCAGCAGCTCCACCCCGGGAGCGACCTATGGCTACACCTTC. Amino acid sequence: CASSSTPGATYGYTF.

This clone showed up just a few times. The CDR3 loop reads CASSPRGTEAFF. The CDR3 bases are TGTGCCAGCAGCCCTCGGGGCACTGAAGCTTTCTTT. The V and J genes are TRBV11-2 and TRBJ1-1, with D hard to call. V lost 5 bases, J lost 4 bases, and 8 bases lay in between. The CDR3 is made up of 12 amino acids. Germline loops: CDR1 SGHAT, CDR2 FQNNGV.

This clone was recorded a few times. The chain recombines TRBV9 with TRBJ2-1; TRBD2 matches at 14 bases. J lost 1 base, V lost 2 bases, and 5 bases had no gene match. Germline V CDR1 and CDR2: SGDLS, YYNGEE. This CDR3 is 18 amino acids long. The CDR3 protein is CASSVGLAGGLSYNEQFF. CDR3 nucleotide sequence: TGTGCCAGCAGCGTCGGACTAGCGGGAGGCCTATCCTACAATGAGCAGTTCTTC.